A single TCR beta chain is shown here with its context. Ten or more counts support this clonotype. It lacks a known antigen. No base-level quality is on record; no much larger clone is a single base apart. This entry comes from a study of T cells in Graves' hyperthyroidism and ophthalmopathy (dated by TCRdb to between 2018 and 2021). Concerning the study at large: Peripheral blood samples were taken at the time of initial diagnosis, prior to any treatment. To identify distinguishing TCR V-J signatures, a discovery cohort of around 100 patients was used, comprising 43 with Graves' ophthalmopathy and around 60 with stable Graves' hyperthyroidism. Prospective prediction of ophthalmopathy was tested in an independent validation cohort of 18 to 20 hyperthyroidism patients and around 16 patients who later progressed to ophthalmopathy. The 85 to 100 discovery patients were divided at random into training and test sets in a 7:3 ratio. In roughly six Graves' hyperthyroidism patients, the study also compared T-cell repertoires from thyroid tissue with T-cell repertoires from blood. After sampling, hyperthyroidism patients received methimazole starting at 30 mg daily, and ophthalmopathy patients received high-dose intravenous methylprednisolone. The paper describes TCR Vbeta CDR3 sequencing of about 140 peripheral blood samples, made up of about 40 ophthalmopathy patients, 70 to 75 hyperthyroidism patients and 17 progressor patients.

CDR1 DFQATT and CDR2 SNEGSKA were looked up in the germline V gene (reference sequence). The CDR3 runs 15 residues from the cysteine to the phenylalanine. The sequence is cut down to CDR3 DNA, 45 bases in frame from base 1. Unmatched junction bases come to 8, with V trimmed by 3 bases and J by 4 bases. Ophthalmopathy patients had moderately to severely active disease, with a Clinical Activity Score of 3 or more, a NOSPECS grade of 4 or more, and a disease duration of less than 3 months. Exclusion was applied to patients with uncontrolled infections, other autoimmune diseases, pregnancy or lactation. Diagnoses relied on clinical symptoms, serum thyroxine and TRAb, thyroid ultrasound and orbital computed tomography. Ficoll-Paque density gradient centrifugation was used to isolate PBMCs from 10 ml of fresh peripheral blood. Total RNA was extracted with Trizol reagent, and quality was checked on an Agilent 2100 Bioanalyzer.

TCR beta CDR3 regions were amplified from RNA transcripts. For the first round of RT-PCR on the TCR CDR3, the HTBI primer set was used together with the Qiagen OneStep RT-PCR kit. A second multiplex PCR round built the libraries, followed by size selection and purification. The libraries were sequenced on an Illumina HiSeq2000 using paired-end 100 bp reads. On the authors' methods: SOAPnuke was used to process the raw data, with reads discarded if the reads contained adapters or uncalled bases, had a mean Phred below 15, or lacked an exact constant-primer or identifier match. COPE v1.2.5 was used to merge the high-quality paired reads, and each unique nucleotide sequence was defined as a clonotype. Clonotypes were aligned to IMGT TRBV, TRBD and TRBJ reference segments using MiTCR v1.1. The analysis included only V-J combinations with a frequency above 0.0001, which together covered around 99% of the repertoires. A TCS score was defined as the ratio between F50 (clonal expansion) and ExV (chaos), using BLOSUM62-based TCRdist between CDR3 peptides within each V-J. Welch's t-statistics and random forest reduced just over 500 V-J features to roughly 13, which were used in a naive Bayes classifier (R e1071). In-frame beta chains were kept once TCRdb had trimmed the public reads at Q25 with fastp and called clones with MiXCR. Rows matching on CDR3 protein sequence are summarized as one entry with the most common DNA and genes. Clone size and V and J calls follow TCRdb, not the original study. Across this sample there are about 380,000 distinct CDR3 sequences, with under 20% seen only once. The ten largest clonotypes hold 35% to 45% of the sample.

The investigation overall reported the following: Most expanded thyroid clonotypes (frequency above 0.001) were also detected in blood, suggesting blood repertoires may reflect thyroid immune responses. In validation, progression to ophthalmopathy was predicted by the model with nearly 71% sensitivity and around 76% specificity, a median of approximately 6.5 months before onset. A 13 V-J signature model separated ophthalmopathy from stable hyperthyroidism, with over 85% sensitivity and roughly 81% specificity in cross-validation and 80%/75% in testing. Sample size was not statistically predetermined, and investigators were not blinded to group allocation.

Material for sequencing was blood. This receptor was identified in a young man with Graves' ophthalmopathy. Recombination connected TRBV20-1 to TRBJ2-3; the central 9 bases match TRBD2. In nucleotides, the sequence is TGCAGTGCTAGGAACCCGGGACTAGCATCAGATACGCAGTATTTT. Translated, this gives CSARNPGLASDTQYF.